Detailed here is one T cell receptor beta chain. The sample comes from a study of blood T cell repertoires in COVID-19. Whole-study context: T cells, B-cell-depleted T cells, or PBMCs supplied cDNA or gDNA.

Clones were sequenced by immunoSEQ multiplex PCR, and TCRdb holds only the in-frame ones, with some missing. The repertoire holds some 180,000 clones, with over 70% as singletons. The V and J ends lost 5 bases and 4 bases, in that order; junction bases with no gene match: 5. This CDR3 has 15 residues. Germline V CDR1 and CDR2: SGHTA, FQGTGA. The clonotype comes from a woman in her 40s with COVID-19, enrolled during active disease. The V and J genes are TRBV7-3 and TRBJ2-1, with TRBD2 identical over 10 bases. What was sequenced was peripheral blood. The chain's CDR3 is CASSRLAGSYNEQFF. The DNA for the CDR3 is TGTGCCAGCAGCCGACTAGCGGGCAGTTACAATGAGCAGTTCTTC.